The rows below give T cell receptor beta chains drawn from one sample of a study of identical twins. TCRdb passed the 5' RACE reads through MiXCR, listing each CDR3 protein once. The profile shows a few hundred thousand distinct CDR3 sequences, more than 9% of them singletons. Another study also made use of these data, one on yellow fever vaccine responses in identical twins.

Sequencing was carried out using PBMCs. The receptor source for this set is a woman aged 18-29 years in good health. The CDR3 runs from the conserved cysteine through the conserved F or W. Fields, in order: clone size, J gene, V gene, D gene, CDR3 DNA, CDR3 protein. A D gene is named only where the DNA matches it firmly. Clone size is given for some rows only: seen once, a few or many times, or a class if the clone is expanded.

abundance: many; j_gene: TRBJ2-2; v_gene: TRBV6-2/TRBV6-3; d_gene: -; CDR3nt: TGTGCCAGCACCCCGGGGGACAAGTCCCGCGAGCTGTTTTTT; CDR3aa: CASTPGDKSRELFF
abundance: -; j_gene: TRBJ1-1; v_gene: TRBV6-2/TRBV6-3; d_gene: -; CDR3nt: TGTGCCAGCAGTTACTCGTTCCCCGAGACTGTTAACACTGAAGCTTTCTTT; CDR3aa: CASSYSFPETVNTEAFF
abundance: -; j_gene: TRBJ2-3; v_gene: TRBV28; d_gene: -; CDR3nt: TGTGCCAGCAGTTTACCGCCTCAGGACTACGGGGGACCTAGTTCTGTCCCCCATACGCAGTATTTT; CDR3aa: CASSLPPQDYGGPSSVPHTQYF
abundance: few; j_gene: TRBJ2-1; v_gene: TRBV29-1; d_gene: -; CDR3nt: TGCAGCGACCGGAACTACAATGAGCAGTTCTTC; CDR3aa: CSDRNYNEQFF
abundance: many; j_gene: TRBJ1-5; v_gene: TRBV3-1; d_gene: -; CDR3nt: TGTGCCAGCAGCCAGGGGGGAAGCAATCAGCCCCAGCATTTT; CDR3aa: CASSQGGSNQPQHF
abundance: many; j_gene: TRBJ2-7; v_gene: TRBV5-1; d_gene: -; CDR3nt: TGCGCCAGCAGCCTGAATGTAGGACGGGAGCAGTACTTC; CDR3aa: CASSLNVGREQYF
abundance: many; j_gene: TRBJ2-2; v_gene: TRBV29-1; d_gene: -; CDR3nt: TGCAGCGCCAGACTTACAAACACCGGGGAGCTGTTTTTT; CDR3aa: CSARLTNTGELFF
abundance: few; j_gene: TRBJ2-7; v_gene: TRBV12-3/TRBV12-4; d_gene: -; CDR3nt: TGTGCCAGCGGCCTGGACACTATCTACGAGCAGTACTTC; CDR3aa: CASGLDTIYEQYF
abundance: -; j_gene: TRBJ2-2; v_gene: TRBV6-1; d_gene: TRBD2; CDR3nt: TGTGCCAGCAGTCCCCGGGGGAGGGGTGCAACCGGGGAGCTGTTTTTT; CDR3aa: CASSPRGRGATGELFF
abundance: many; j_gene: TRBJ2-3; v_gene: TRBV6-1; d_gene: -; CDR3nt: TGTGCCAGCAGTCTCAGGGGGACTACAGATACGCAGTATTTT; CDR3aa: CASSLRGTTDTQYF
abundance: -; j_gene: TRBJ2-3; v_gene: TRBV9; d_gene: TRBD2; CDR3nt: TGTGCCAGCAGCGTAGGACTAGCGGGAGGTAGGACAGATACGCAGTATTTT; CDR3aa: CASSVGLAGGRTDTQYF
abundance: many; j_gene: TRBJ1-4; v_gene: TRBV20-1; d_gene: -; CDR3nt: TGCAGTGCTAGTGGGGGAAGGAACGAAAAACTGTTTTTT; CDR3aa: CSASGGRNEKLFF
abundance: -; j_gene: TRBJ1-4; v_gene: TRBV6-1; d_gene: -; CDR3nt: TGTGCCAGCAGTGTTACAGGGAATGAAAAACTGTTTTTT; CDR3aa: CASSVTGNEKLFF
abundance: few; j_gene: TRBJ2-2; v_gene: TRBV11-2; d_gene: -; CDR3nt: TGTGCCAGCAACCTCCTCGCCGGGGAGCTGTTTTTT; CDR3aa: CASNLLAGELFF
abundance: -; j_gene: TRBJ2-7; v_gene: TRBV6-4; d_gene: -; CDR3nt: TGTGCCAGCATCACAGCCCGCTACGAGCAGTACTTC; CDR3aa: CASITARYEQYF
abundance: few; j_gene: TRBJ2-1; v_gene: TRBV5-6; d_gene: TRBD1; CDR3nt: TGTGCCAGCAGCGCAACAGGGGGCAGTGAGCAGTTCTTC; CDR3aa: CASSATGGSEQFF
abundance: many; j_gene: TRBJ2-1; v_gene: TRBV29-1; d_gene: -; CDR3nt: TGCAGCGTTCCCACACTCTCCTACAATGAGCAGTTCTTC; CDR3aa: CSVPTLSYNEQFF
abundance: many; j_gene: TRBJ2-1; v_gene: TRBV4-1; d_gene: -; CDR3nt: TGCGCCAGCAGCCAACTCTACAATGAGCAGTTCTTC; CDR3aa: CASSQLYNEQFF
abundance: few; j_gene: TRBJ2-3; v_gene: TRBV9; d_gene: TRBD2; CDR3nt: TGTGCCAGCGGCAGCGGGGAGTACACAGATACGCAGTATTTT; CDR3aa: CASGSGEYTDTQYF
abundance: -; j_gene: TRBJ2-3; v_gene: TRBV6-1; d_gene: TRBD2; CDR3nt: TGTGCCAGCAGACTAGCGGGGGCGGGGACAGATACGCAGTATTTT; CDR3aa: CASRLAGAGTDTQYF
abundance: -; j_gene: TRBJ2-1; v_gene: TRBV5-4; d_gene: -; CDR3nt: TGTGCCAGCAGTCTGCCCCCCGTGGACTATGAGACCTACAATGAGCAGTTCTTC; CDR3aa: CASSLPPVDYETYNEQFF
abundance: many; j_gene: TRBJ2-2; v_gene: TRBV5-1; d_gene: -; CDR3nt: TGCGCCAGCAGCTTGGCGACAGGGAACACCGGGGAGCTGTTTTTT; CDR3aa: CASSLATGNTGELFF
abundance: -; j_gene: TRBJ2-2; v_gene: TRBV9; d_gene: TRBD2; CDR3nt: TGTGCCAGCAGCGCCCTTGGCGGGAGAGCCCGGGGGGAGCTGTTTTTT; CDR3aa: CASSALGGRARGELFF
abundance: many; j_gene: TRBJ2-2; v_gene: TRBV7-9; d_gene: TRBD2; CDR3nt: TGTGCCAGCAGCCCGGGACTAGCGGCAGCGAACACCGGGGAGCTGTTTTTT; CDR3aa: CASSPGLAAANTGELFF
abundance: few; j_gene: TRBJ2-1; v_gene: TRBV4-3; d_gene: TRBD2; CDR3nt: TGCGCCAGCAGCCAAGCGGGAGGGCTCAGCTCCTACAATGAGCAGTTCTTC; CDR3aa: CASSQAGGLSSYNEQFF
abundance: many; j_gene: TRBJ1-4; v_gene: TRBV29-1; d_gene: -; CDR3nt: TGCAGCGTTGAAGATCCCGGACGGGCTAATGAAAAACTGTTTTTT; CDR3aa: CSVEDPGRANEKLFF
abundance: many; j_gene: TRBJ2-2; v_gene: TRBV7-2; d_gene: TRBD2; CDR3nt: TGTGCCAGCAGCTCGGGACTAGCGAACACCGGGGAGCTGTTTTTT; CDR3aa: CASSSGLANTGELFF
abundance: -; j_gene: TRBJ1-4; v_gene: TRBV28; d_gene: -; CDR3nt: TGTGCCAGCAGTTCCATCGACCGTCCAACTAATGAAAAACTGTTTTTT; CDR3aa: CASSSIDRPTNEKLFF
abundance: -; j_gene: TRBJ2-1; v_gene: TRBV6-4; d_gene: -; CDR3nt: TGTGCCAGCAGTGGGGGCCCGATCAATGAGCAGTTCTTC; CDR3aa: CASSGGPINEQFF
abundance: few; j_gene: TRBJ2-1; v_gene: TRBV20-1; d_gene: -; CDR3nt: TGCAGTGCTTTTCATCCCCTATACAATGAGCAGTTCTTC; CDR3aa: CSAFHPLYNEQFF
abundance: few; j_gene: TRBJ2-7; v_gene: TRBV6-5; d_gene: -; CDR3nt: TGTGCCAGCAGTTACGAGGCGGTCGTGTACTTC; CDR3aa: CASSYEAVVYF
abundance: -; j_gene: TRBJ2-5; v_gene: TRBV6-5; d_gene: TRBD1; CDR3nt: TGTGCCAGCAGTTACTCGGGACAGCAATCTCAAGAGACCCAGTACTTC; CDR3aa: CASSYSGQQSQETQYF
abundance: few; j_gene: TRBJ2-7; v_gene: TRBV7-6; d_gene: -; CDR3nt: TGTGCCAGCAGCCTAAACCCCCACGAGCAGTACTTC; CDR3aa: CASSLNPHEQYF
abundance: -; j_gene: TRBJ1-1; v_gene: TRBV29-1; d_gene: -; CDR3nt: TGCAGCATAAGCATGACAGCCCTCACTGAAGCTTTCTTT; CDR3aa: CSISMTALTEAFF
abundance: -; j_gene: TRBJ2-3; v_gene: TRBV12-3/TRBV12-4; d_gene: -; CDR3nt: TGTGCCAGTACACTCGGGAACAGGGCAGATACGCAGTATTTT; CDR3aa: CASTLGNRADTQYF
abundance: many; j_gene: TRBJ1-1; v_gene: TRBV4-3; d_gene: TRBD1; CDR3nt: TGCGCCAGCAGCCAGGACAGGGAGTACACTGAAGCTTTCTTT; CDR3aa: CASSQDREYTEAFF
abundance: few; j_gene: TRBJ2-6; v_gene: TRBV9; d_gene: -; CDR3nt: TGTGCCAGCAGCGTAGTAGGTGGCCGGGCTGGGGCCAACGTCCTGACTTTC; CDR3aa: CASSVVGGRAGANVLTF
abundance: -; j_gene: TRBJ2-1; v_gene: TRBV5-6; d_gene: -; CDR3nt: TGTGCCAGCAGCTTGTCTCCGGGAGACAGGGTCTCCGACAATGAGCAGTTCTTC; CDR3aa: CASSLSPGDRVSDNEQFF
abundance: -; j_gene: TRBJ2-5; v_gene: TRBV4-3; d_gene: -; CDR3nt: TGCGCCAGCAGCCAGATGACACACCAAGAGACCCAGTACTTC; CDR3aa: CASSQMTHQETQYF
abundance: -; j_gene: TRBJ2-1; v_gene: TRBV4-2; d_gene: -; CDR3nt: TGTGCCAGCAGCCCCTTTGGTGGGAGTAACACCTACAATGAGCAGTTCTTC; CDR3aa: CASSPFGGSNTYNEQFF
abundance: few; j_gene: TRBJ2-1; v_gene: TRBV30; d_gene: -; CDR3nt: TGTGCCTGGAGTTCCCAGGACTTAACGTTCTTC; CDR3aa: CAWSSQDLTFF
abundance: -; j_gene: TRBJ2-5; v_gene: TRBV24-1; d_gene: -; CDR3nt: TGTGCCACCGGCGTCTTGGGAGCGGAGACCCAGCACTTC; CDR3aa: CATGVLGAETQHF
abundance: -; j_gene: TRBJ1-6; v_gene: TRBV4-3; d_gene: TRBD1; CDR3nt: TGCGCCAGCAGCCAAGATAGACAGGGTTCACCCCTCCACTTT; CDR3aa: CASSQDRQGSPLHF
abundance: many; j_gene: TRBJ1-1; v_gene: TRBV4-2; d_gene: TRBD1; CDR3nt: TGTGCCAGCAGCCTCCGGGACAGGCGCTTGAACACTGAAGCTTTCTTT; CDR3aa: CASSLRDRRLNTEAFF
abundance: -; j_gene: TRBJ1-1; v_gene: TRBV4-2; d_gene: -; CDR3nt: TGTGCCAGCAGCCAAGTAATGGGGTCGGGCACTGAAGCTTTCTTT; CDR3aa: CASSQVMGSGTEAFF
abundance: few; j_gene: TRBJ2-7; v_gene: TRBV4-2; d_gene: -; CDR3nt: TGTGCCGTCCCAGGTCGGGGTTCGGGCTCCTACGAGCAGTACTTC; CDR3aa: CAVPGRGSGSYEQYF
abundance: many; j_gene: TRBJ1-1; v_gene: TRBV2; d_gene: -; CDR3nt: TGTGCCAGCGAGGGGTTGGGGAACACTGAAGCTTTCTTT; CDR3aa: CASEGLGNTEAFF
abundance: few; j_gene: TRBJ2-7; v_gene: TRBV12-5; d_gene: TRBD2; CDR3nt: TGTGCTAGTGGTTCGGGACTAGCGGGATTTTACGAGCAGTACTTC; CDR3aa: CASGSGLAGFYEQYF
abundance: -; j_gene: TRBJ2-7; v_gene: TRBV7-8; d_gene: -; CDR3nt: TGTGCCAGCAGCCACAGGGAATACGAGCAGTACTTC; CDR3aa: CASSHREYEQYF
abundance: few; j_gene: TRBJ2-1; v_gene: TRBV6-1; d_gene: -; CDR3nt: TGTGCCAGCCGACGAGGGAGAGGGGGGGGTTTGTACAATGAGCAGTTCTTC; CDR3aa: CASRRGRGGGLYNEQFF
abundance: few; j_gene: TRBJ1-6; v_gene: TRBV28; d_gene: TRBD1; CDR3nt: TGTGCCAGCAGTTTATCCCCCCAGGGGGCGAATTCACCCCTCCACTTT; CDR3aa: CASSLSPQGANSPLHF
abundance: -; j_gene: TRBJ2-7; v_gene: TRBV4-3; d_gene: TRBD2; CDR3nt: TGCGCCAGCAGCCAAGATAGGGGTAGACTAGCGGTCGAGCAGTACTTC; CDR3aa: CASSQDRGRLAVEQYF
abundance: many; j_gene: TRBJ2-7; v_gene: TRBV12-3/TRBV12-4; d_gene: TRBD1; CDR3nt: TGTGCCAGCAGCAGGATGGGGACAGGGTACGAGCAGTACTTC; CDR3aa: CASSRMGTGYEQYF
abundance: -; j_gene: TRBJ2-7; v_gene: TRBV27; d_gene: -; CDR3nt: TGTGCCAGCAGTGCGGCCCAGGGAAGACCCGAGCAGTACTTC; CDR3aa: CASSAAQGRPEQYF
abundance: -; j_gene: TRBJ2-3; v_gene: TRBV4-3; d_gene: -; CDR3nt: TGCGCCAGCAGCCAATTTCAAAGCACAGATACGCAGTATTTT; CDR3aa: CASSQFQSTDTQYF